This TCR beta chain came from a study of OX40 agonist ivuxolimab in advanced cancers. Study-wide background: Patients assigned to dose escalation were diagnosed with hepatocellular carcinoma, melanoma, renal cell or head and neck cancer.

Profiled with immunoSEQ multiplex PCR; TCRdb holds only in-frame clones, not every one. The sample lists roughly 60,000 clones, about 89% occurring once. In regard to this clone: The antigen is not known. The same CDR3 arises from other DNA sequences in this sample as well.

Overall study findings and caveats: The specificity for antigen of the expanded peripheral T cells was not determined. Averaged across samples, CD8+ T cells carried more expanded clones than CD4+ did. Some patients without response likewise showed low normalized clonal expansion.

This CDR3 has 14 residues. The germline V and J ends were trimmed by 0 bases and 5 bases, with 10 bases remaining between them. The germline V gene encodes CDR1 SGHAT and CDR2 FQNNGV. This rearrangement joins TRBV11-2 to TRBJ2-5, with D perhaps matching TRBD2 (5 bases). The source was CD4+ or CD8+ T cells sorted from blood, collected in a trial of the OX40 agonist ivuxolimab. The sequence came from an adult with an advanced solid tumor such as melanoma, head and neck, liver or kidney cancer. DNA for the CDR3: TGTGCCAGCAGCTTAGATAGGTCGGGGGAGACCCAGTACTTC. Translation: CASSLDRSGETQYF.